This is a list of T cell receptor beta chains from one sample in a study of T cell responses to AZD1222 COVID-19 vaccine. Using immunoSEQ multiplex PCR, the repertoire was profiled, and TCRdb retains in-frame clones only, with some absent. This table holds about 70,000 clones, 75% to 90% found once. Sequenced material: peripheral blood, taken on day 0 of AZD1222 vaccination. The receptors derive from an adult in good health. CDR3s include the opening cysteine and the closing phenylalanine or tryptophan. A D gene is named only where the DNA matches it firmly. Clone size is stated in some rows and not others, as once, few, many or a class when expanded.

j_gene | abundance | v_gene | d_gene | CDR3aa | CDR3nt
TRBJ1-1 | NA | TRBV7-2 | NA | CASSRSVGSNTEAFF | TGTGCCAGCAGCCGCTCGGTTGGATCAAACACTGAAGCTTTCTTT
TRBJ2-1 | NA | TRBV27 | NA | CASSLTALSYNEQFF | TGTGCCAGCAGTTTAACAGCACTCTCCTACAATGAGCAGTTCTTC
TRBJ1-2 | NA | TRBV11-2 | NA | CASSLLALGGEGYTF | TGTGCCAGCAGCTTATTAGCCCTGGGCGGAGAAGGCTACACCTTC
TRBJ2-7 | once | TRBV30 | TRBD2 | CAWSVLADSYEQYF | TGTGCCTGGAGTGTCCTAGCGGACTCCTACGAGCAGTACTTC
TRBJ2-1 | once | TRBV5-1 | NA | CASSNLPDFSYNEQFF | TGCGCCAGCAGCAACCTACCGGATTTCTCCTACAATGAGCAGTTCTTC
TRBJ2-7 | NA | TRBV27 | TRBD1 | CASSPWTGDYEQYF | TGTGCCAGCAGTCCGTGGACAGGGGACTACGAGCAGTACTTC
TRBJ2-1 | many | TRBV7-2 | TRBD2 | CASSLALGLAGAASSYNEQFF | TGTGCCAGCAGCTTAGCCCTGGGACTAGCGGGGGCCGCAAGCTCCTACAATGAGCAGTTCTTC
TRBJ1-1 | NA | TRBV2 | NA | CASSGDTEAFF | TGTGCCAGCTCAGGAGACACTGAAGCTTTCTTT
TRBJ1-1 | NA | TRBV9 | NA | CASSPRGNTEAFF | TGTGCCAGCAGCCCTAGGGGAAACACTGAAGCTTTCTTT
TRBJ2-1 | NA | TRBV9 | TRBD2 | CASSVTSSGRKGNEQFF | TGTGCCAGCAGCGTAACATCTAGCGGGAGGAAAGGAAATGAGCAGTTCTTC
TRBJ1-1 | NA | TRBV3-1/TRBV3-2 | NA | CASSQELGLNTEAFF | TGTGCCAGCAGCCAAGAATTAGGTTTGAACACTGAAGCTTTCTTT
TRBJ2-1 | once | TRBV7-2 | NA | CASSRLGSFF | TGTGCCAGCAGCCGCCTCGGGTCGTTCTTC
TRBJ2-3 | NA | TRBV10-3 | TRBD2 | CAIRLAGADTQYF | TGTGCCATCAGACTAGCGGGAGCAGATACGCAGTATTTT
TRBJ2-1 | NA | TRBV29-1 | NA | CSAPRSGNNEQFF | TGCAGCGCCCCCCGGTCCGGGAACAATGAGCAGTTCTTC
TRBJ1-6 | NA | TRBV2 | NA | CASISTVNSPLHF | TGTGCCAGCATCAGTACCGTGAATTCACCCCTCCACTTT
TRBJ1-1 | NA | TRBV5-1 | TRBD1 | CASSLGDRADTEAFF | TGCGCCAGCAGCTTGGGGGACAGGGCGGACACTGAAGCTTTCTTT
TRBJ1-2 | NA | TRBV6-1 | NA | CASSERRDYGYTF | TGTGCCAGCAGTGAAAGGAGGGACTATGGCTACACCTTC
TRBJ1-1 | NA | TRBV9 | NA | CASSVNNMNTEAFF | TGTGCCAGCAGCGTAAACAACATGAACACTGAAGCTTTCTTT
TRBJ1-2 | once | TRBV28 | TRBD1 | CASNRDSPYGYTF | TGTGCCAGCAACCGGGACAGTCCCTATGGCTACACCTTC
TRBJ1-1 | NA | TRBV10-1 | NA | CASTSTGNTEAFF | TGCGCCAGCACCTCGACAGGGAACACTGAAGCTTTCTTT
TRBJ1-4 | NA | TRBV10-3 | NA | CAISGGFNEKLFF | TGTGCCATCAGTGGGGGCTTTAATGAAAAACTGTTTTTT
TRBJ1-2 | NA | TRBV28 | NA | CASSPDYGYTF | TGTGCCAGCAGTCCAGACTATGGCTACACCTTC
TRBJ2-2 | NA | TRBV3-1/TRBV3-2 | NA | CASSQTNTGELFF | TGTGCCAGCAGCCAGACGAACACCGGGGAGCTGTTTTTT
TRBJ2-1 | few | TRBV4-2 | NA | CASSTGSSYNEQFF | TGTGCCAGCAGTACCGGAAGCTCCTACAATGAGCAGTTCTTC
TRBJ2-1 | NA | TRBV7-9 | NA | CASSPRPAYNEQFF | TGTGCCAGCAGCCCACGTCCAGCTTACAATGAGCAGTTCTTC
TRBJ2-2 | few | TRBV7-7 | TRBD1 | CASSAGTGDPGELFF | TGTGCTAGCAGCGCCGGGACAGGGGATCCCGGGGAGCTGTTTTTT
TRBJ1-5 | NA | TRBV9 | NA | CASSSQGLGQPQHF | TGTGCCAGCAGCTCACAGGGTTTGGGCCAGCCCCAGCATTTT
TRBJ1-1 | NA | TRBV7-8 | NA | CASNPFAHNSATGWTEAFF | TGTGCCAGCAACCCCTTCGCCCATAACTCTGCCACGGGCTGGACTGAAGCTTTCTTT